This T cell receptor (beta chain) derives from a study of metastatic and nonmetastatic thyroid tumors (dated by TCRdb to the early 2020s). Some background on the complete study: For patients with malignant and with benign thyroid disease, the researchers compared repertoires between peripheral blood samples and tumor or nodule tissue samples. Findings and caveats that apply to the study as a whole: In both blood and tumor samples, malignant tumors were reported to have significantly higher TCR beta diversity than benign nodules.

This clone was counted only a few times. Its antigen specificity is not known. No quality values exist for individual bases; no much larger clone is one base distant. The CDR3 numbers 14 residues from cysteine through phenylalanine. Of the read, only the CDR3 DNA is kept; its 42 bases are in frame from base 1. The germline V gene gives CDR1 as MNHNS and CDR2 as SASEGT. Deletion took 8 bases off V and 0 bases off J, with a span of 13 bases between the germline ends. Before undergoing thyroid surgery, none of the patients had been given any kind of treatment. Using T-cell receptor beta sequencing, the study looked back at clinical samples from patients collected from about 2011 to 2018. Receptors were amplified or captured by PCR. Sequencing was performed on an Illumina HiSeq 4000. The TCR beta-chain CDR3 region of each patient was profiled by high-throughput sequencing. In the original analysis: Drawing on CDR3 differences between clinicopathological groups, the researchers built a classifier meant to tell apart patients with distant-metastatic papillary thyroid cancer. The Shannon index was used to measure repertoire diversity, and the Morisita-Horn index was used to measure how similar tumor and blood repertoires were. TCRdb reanalyzed the raw reads on its own, using fastp at Q25 for trimming and MiXCR for clone calling, and kept in-frame beta chains. TCRdb's processing, not the study's, gives the V and J calls here. Across this sample there are 20,000 to 30,000 clones, with approximately 20% seen only once. The ten largest make up approximately 4.3% of the sample.

The origin of this receptor is a male donor with papillary thyroid cancer or a benign thyroid nodule (not recorded which). Some clones in this sample may be carry-over from other donors' samples. Sequences were obtained from blood. The chain is made from TRBV6-1 and TRBJ1-2; the D segment could be TRBD1, given 6 matching bases. The DNA sequence is TGTGCCAGCCCCGGAAAGGGGGCTAACTATGGCTACACCTTC. Translation gives CASPGKGANYGYTF.